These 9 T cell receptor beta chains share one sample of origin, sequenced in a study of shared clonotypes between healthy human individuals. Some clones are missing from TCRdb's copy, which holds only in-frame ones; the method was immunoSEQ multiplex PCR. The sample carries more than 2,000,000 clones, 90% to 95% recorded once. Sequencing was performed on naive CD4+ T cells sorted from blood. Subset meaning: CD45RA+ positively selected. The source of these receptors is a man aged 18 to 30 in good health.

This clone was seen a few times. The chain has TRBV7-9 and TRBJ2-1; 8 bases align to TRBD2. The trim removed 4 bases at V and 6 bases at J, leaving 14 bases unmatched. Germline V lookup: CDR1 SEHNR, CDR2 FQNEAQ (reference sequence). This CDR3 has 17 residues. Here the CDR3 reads CASSSTSGGGSGNEQFF. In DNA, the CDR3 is TGTGCCAGCAGCTCCACCTCCGGGGGGGGAAGCGGCAATGAGCAGTTCTTC.

The CDR3 nucleotides read TGTGCCAGCGACAGGGATGCAACTAATGAAAAACTGTTTTTT. Amino acid sequence: CASDRDATNEKLFF. This sequence joins TRBV2 and TRBJ1-4; 7 bases are a match to TRBD1. CDR1 is SNHLY and CDR2 is FYNNEI in the germline V gene. The CDR3 is made up of 14 amino acids. Germline trimming cut 8 bases from V and 0 bases from J; bases unmatched to any gene: 3.

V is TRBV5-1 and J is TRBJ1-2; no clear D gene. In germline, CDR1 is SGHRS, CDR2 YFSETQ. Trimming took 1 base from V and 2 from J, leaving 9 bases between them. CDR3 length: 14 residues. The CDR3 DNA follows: TGCGCCAGCAGCTTGCAGCCAGACAACTATGGCTACACCTTC. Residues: CASSLQPDNYGYTF.

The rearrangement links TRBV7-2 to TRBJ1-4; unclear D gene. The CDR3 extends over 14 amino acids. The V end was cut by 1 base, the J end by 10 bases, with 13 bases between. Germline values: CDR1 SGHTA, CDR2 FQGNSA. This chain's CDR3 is CASSLVGYEGKLFF. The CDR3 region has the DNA TGTGCCAGCAGCTTAGTGGGTTATGAGGGAAAACTGTTTTTT.

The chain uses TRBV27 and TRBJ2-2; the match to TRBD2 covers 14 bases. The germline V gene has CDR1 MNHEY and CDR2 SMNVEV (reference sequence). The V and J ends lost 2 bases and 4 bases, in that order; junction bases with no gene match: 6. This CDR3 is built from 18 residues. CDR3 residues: CASSLRLAGGRGTGELFF. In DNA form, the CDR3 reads TGTGCCAGCAGTTTAAGACTAGCGGGAGGGCGGGGCACCGGGGAGCTGTTTTTT.

DNA for the CDR3: TGTGCCAGCAGCGACAGGACAGTAACCTCCAATGAAGCTTTCTTT. Translated, it gives CASSDRTVTSNEAFF. The rearrangement uses TRBV5-4 and TRBJ1-1; TRBD1 might be the D (6 bases). CDR1 and CDR2 from the germline V gene are SGHNT and YYREEE (reference sequence). There are 15 residues in the CDR3. Trimming took 4 bases from V and 7 from J, leaving 20 bases between them. The variable domain in full, completed from reference TRBV5-4 and TRBJ1-1, reads ETGVTQSPTHLIKTRGQQVTLRCSSQSGHNTVSWYQQALGQGPQFIFQYYREEENGRGNFPPRFSGLQFPNYSSELNVNALELDDSALYLCASSDRTVTSNEAFFGQGTRLTVV.

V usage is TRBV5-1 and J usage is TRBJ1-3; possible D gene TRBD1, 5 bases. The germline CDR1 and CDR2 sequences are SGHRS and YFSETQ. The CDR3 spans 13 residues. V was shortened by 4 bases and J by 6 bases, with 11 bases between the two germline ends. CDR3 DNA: TGCGCCAGCAGCCTGGGACCGGTAAACACCATATATTTT. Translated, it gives CASSLGPVNTIYF.

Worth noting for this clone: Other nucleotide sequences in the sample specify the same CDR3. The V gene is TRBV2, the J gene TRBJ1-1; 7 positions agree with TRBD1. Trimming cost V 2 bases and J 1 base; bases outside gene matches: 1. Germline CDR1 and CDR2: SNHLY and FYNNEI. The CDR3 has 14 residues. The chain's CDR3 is CASSEQGGNTEAFF. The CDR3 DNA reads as TGTGCCAGCAGTGAACAGGGGGGGAACACTGAAGCTTTCTTT.

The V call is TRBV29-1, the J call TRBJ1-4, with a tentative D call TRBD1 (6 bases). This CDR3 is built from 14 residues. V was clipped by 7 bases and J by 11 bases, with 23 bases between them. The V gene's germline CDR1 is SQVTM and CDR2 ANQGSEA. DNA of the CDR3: TGCAGCGCCGCCGAAACCCAGGGGAATTATAAACTGTTTTTT. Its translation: CSAAETQGNYKLFF. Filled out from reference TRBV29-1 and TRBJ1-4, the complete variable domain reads SAVISQKPSRDICQRGTSLTIQCQVDSQVTMMFWYRQQPGQSLTLIATANQGSEATYESGFVIDKFPISRPNLTFSTLTVSNMSPEDSSIYLCSAAETQGNYKLFFGSGTQLSVL.